A few counts support the clone carrying this T cell receptor beta chain. The antigen is not known. The assay was immunoSEQ multiplex PCR, and TCRdb's table has in-frame clones only and misses some. The profile shows 130,000 to 150,000 clones, roughly nine tenths of them singletons. These data belong to a study of cytomegalovirus exposure and HLA in healthy donors. Background on the study: A subsequent analysis reported that the 120 or so validation repertoires were produced on the same platform that had also been used for the roughly 670 first-cohort repertoires.

General observations from the study: The study flagged around 150 TCR beta chains as cytomegalovirus-associated. Reports described diagnosis of cytomegalovirus status by the classifier as highly specific and sensitive.

The donors were members of the validation cohort comprising some 120 subjects, separate from the roughly 640-subject first cohort. Germline CDR1 and CDR2: MNHEY and SMNVEV (reference sequence). The ends were cut back, 2 bases at V and 3 bases at J, with 8 bases in the middle. CDR3 length: 13 amino acids. The V and J genes are TRBV27 and TRBJ2-7; TRBD1 might be the D (5 bases). The sequence derives from a man between 18 and 29 years old in good health and CMV-seronegative. The sequencing sample was made of PBMCs. The CDR3 DNA follows: TGTGCCAGCAGTTTAGGACAAGACTACGAGCAGTACTTC. This gives the protein CASSLGQDYEQYF.